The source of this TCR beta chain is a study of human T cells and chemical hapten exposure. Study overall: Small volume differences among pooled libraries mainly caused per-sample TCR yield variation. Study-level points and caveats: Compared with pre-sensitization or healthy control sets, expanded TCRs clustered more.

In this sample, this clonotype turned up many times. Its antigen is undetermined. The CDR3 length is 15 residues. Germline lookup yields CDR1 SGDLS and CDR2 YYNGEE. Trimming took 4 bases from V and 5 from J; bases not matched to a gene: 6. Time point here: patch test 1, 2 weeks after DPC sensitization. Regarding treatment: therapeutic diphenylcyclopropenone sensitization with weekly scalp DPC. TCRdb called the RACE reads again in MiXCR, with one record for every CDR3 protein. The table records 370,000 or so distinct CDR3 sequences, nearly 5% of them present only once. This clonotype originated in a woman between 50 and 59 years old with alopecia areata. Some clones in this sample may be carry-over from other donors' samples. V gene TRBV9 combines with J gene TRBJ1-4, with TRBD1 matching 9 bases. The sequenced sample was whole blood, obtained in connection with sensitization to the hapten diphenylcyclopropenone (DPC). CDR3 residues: CASSHKTGGNEKLFF. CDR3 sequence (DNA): TGTGCCAGCAGCCACAAGACAGGGGGGAATGAAAAACTGTTTTTT.